The 32 T cell receptor beta chains reported below all come from one sample, sequenced in a study of shared clonotypes between healthy human individuals. CD45RO-negative, CCR7-positively selected cells formed the naive CD8 fraction, excluding terminally differentiated effector memory CD45RA+ cells. The data were produced by immunoSEQ multiplex PCR, yet TCRdb's version contains in-frame clones alone and is incomplete. This table holds around 2,000,000 clones, about 95% found once. Sequencing input: naive CD8+ T cells sorted from blood. The receptors derive from a man between 18 and 29 years old in good health.

This clone was recorded once. V gene TRBV28 combines with J gene TRBJ1-2, with TRBD1 as a possible D gene (5 bases). V was clipped by 6 bases and J by 4 bases, with 21 bases between them. The CDR3 spans 16 residues. CDR1 MDHEN and CDR2 SYDVKM come from the germline V gene. CDR3: CASSYLEGRGTYGYTF. The CDR3 bases are TGTGCCAGCAGCTACCTAGAGGGTAGGGGCACCTATGGCTACACCTTC.

The V call is TRBV13, the J call TRBJ1-1, with a weak D call TRBD1 (6 bases). From germline, CDR1 is PRHDT and CDR2 FYEKMQ (reference sequence). CDR3 length: 12 amino acids. V lost 5 bases to trimming and J lost 5 bases, with 9 bases between them. The CDR3 reads CASSPQGTEAFF. The CDR3, as DNA: TGTGCCAGCAGCCCCCAGGGGACTGAAGCTTTCTTT.

This chain links TRBV29-1 with TRBJ2-1; the D gene is possibly TRBD1 (5 bases). Germline V gene lookup returns CDR1 SQVTM and CDR2 ANQGSEA. The CDR3 contains 11 residues. With 8 bases removed from V and 12 bases from J, the gap between germline ends came to 17 bases. The DNA for the CDR3 is TGCAGCCTCGTTATGCAGGGTGTGCAGTTCTTC. Its translation is CSLVMQGVQFF.

The chain uses TRBV11-3 and TRBJ2-7, with 7 positions matching TRBD1. The CDR3 consists of 13 residues. Germline V gives CDR1 SGHNT, CDR2 YENEEA. After removal of 1 base from V and 8 bases from J, the junction contained 5 bases not matched to a gene. The CDR3, as DNA: TGTGCCAGCAGCTTAGCACAGGGGTCGAAGCAGTACTTC. It yields the protein CASSLAQGSKQYF.

The chain couples TRBV7-6 to TRBJ2-3, with 11 bases aligning to TRBD2. The CDR3 is made up of 15 amino acids. CDR1 and CDR2 from the germline V gene are SGHVS and FNYEAQ. J gave up 6 bases and V 6 bases, and 8 bases lay outside the gene matches. The DNA for the CDR3 is TGTGCCAGCAGGGCTTTAGCTAGCGGGGGGGATACGCAGTATTTT. This gives the protein CASRALASGGDTQYF.

The V and J genes are TRBV4-1 and TRBJ2-3; TRBD1 matches 9 bases. The germline V gene has CDR1 MGHRA and CDR2 YSYEKL. V shed 5 bases and J 3 bases; nucleotides not matched to a gene: 0. This CDR3 comprises 13 residues. The CDR3 DNA reads as TGCGCCAGCAGCGGACAGGGGACAGATACGCAGTATTTT. This sequence encodes CASSGQGTDTQYF.

V and J are TRBV21-1 and TRBJ2-7; the table calls TRBD2, which could not be checked here. TRBV21-1 is a recognized pseudogene. The CDR3 runs to 17 residues. CDR3 nucleotides: TGTGCCAGCAGCACAACTAGCAGGAAAAGCCCCGCCTACGAGCAGTACTTC. This sequence encodes CASSTTSRKSPAYEQYF.

The rearrangement joins TRBV2 to TRBJ2-6; a weak D match, TRBD1 (5 bases). Germline V gene data show CDR1 as SNHLY and CDR2 as FYNNEI. The V end was cut by 6 bases, the J end by 16 bases, with 19 bases between. This CDR3 contains 13 residues. The CDR3 loop reads CASRRGLDAVLTF. CDR3 sequence (DNA): TGTGCCAGCAGAAGGGGCCTTGACGCAGTACTGACTTTC.

J is TRBJ1-4 and V is TRBV7-9; 9 bases fit TRBD1. With 6 bases clipped from V and 7 bases from J, the junction kept 3 bases outside the gene matches. This CDR3 is 13 amino acids long. The V gene's germline CDR1 is SEHNR and CDR2 FQNEAQ (reference sequence). This CDR3 reads CASRGQGFEKLFF. The CDR3 nucleotides are TGTGCCAGCAGGGGACAGGGTTTTGAAAAACTGTTTTTT.

This chain links TRBV29-1 with TRBJ2-3, with TRBD2 matching over 7 bases. Looked up from germline, CDR1 is SQVTM and CDR2 is ANQGSEA. Trimming took 3 bases from V and 1 from J; bases not matched to a gene: 4. The length of the CDR3 is 14 residues. The CDR3 loop reads CSVDAGAGTDTQYF. CDR3 in DNA: TGCAGCGTTGACGCGGGAGCGGGCACAGATACGCAGTATTTT.

Worth noting for this clone: Distinct nucleotide sequences in the sample also encode this CDR3. The CDR3 loop is CASSPSGTGAYEQYF. The DNA for the CDR3 is TGTGCCAGCAGCCCTAGCGGGACAGGGGCCTACGAGCAGTACTTC. The chain carries TRBV9 and TRBJ2-7; D is possibly TRBD1 (10 bases). This CDR3 comprises 15 residues. Germline V gives CDR1 SGDLS, CDR2 YYNGEE. V was clipped by 4 bases and J by 2 bases, with 16 bases between them.

The CDR3: CASSEAGSAEAFF. The CDR3 DNA follows: TGCGCCAGCAGTGAGGCGGGAAGCGCTGAAGCTTTCTTT. The chain joins TRBV10-2 to TRBJ1-1; D remains ambiguous. Looked up from germline, CDR1 is WSHSY and CDR2 is SAAADI. This CDR3 is 13 amino acids long. The V end lost 2 bases, the J end lost 6 bases, and 10 bases lay between the germline ends.

This clone is a singleton in its sample. The J gene is TRBJ2-3, the V gene TRBV4-1; TRBD2 is a possible D gene (5 bases). Trimming removed 0 bases at V and 3 bases at J, with 16 bases between. Germline loops: CDR1 MGHRA, CDR2 YSYEKL. The CDR3 covers 17 residues. CDR3 sequence: CASSQDILALVTDTQYF. In DNA form, the CDR3 reads TGCGCCAGCAGCCAAGATATCCTAGCCCTAGTTACAGATACGCAGTATTTT.

The genes are TRBV2 and TRBJ1-5, with a possible D match to TRBD1 (5 bases). The V end was cut by 3 bases, the J end by 0 bases, with 9 bases between. Germline CDR1 and CDR2: SNHLY and FYNNEI. The CDR3 is 15 residues long. CDR3 sequence: CASSEMTASNQPQHF. CDR3 nucleotide sequence: TGTGCCAGCAGTGAGATGACAGCTAGCAATCAGCCCCAGCATTTT.

This clone was detected once. The V call is TRBV5-6, the J call TRBJ1-3; D remains ambiguous. The V end lost 4 bases, the J end lost 0 bases, and 8 bases lay between the germline ends. The CDR3 covers 14 residues. Per the germline V gene, CDR1 is SGHDT and CDR2 is YYEEEE. Here the CDR3 reads CASSTRGSGNTIYF. The CDR3 region has the DNA TGTGCCAGCAGCACGCGGGGCTCTGGAAACACCATATATTTT.

This clone was seen just once. V usage is TRBV30 and J usage is TRBJ1-2; D is possibly TRBD1 (6 bases). Deletions cut 0 bases from V and 6 bases from J, with 14 bases between. This CDR3 contains 14 residues. Germline CDR1 is GTSNPN and CDR2 is SVGIG (reference sequence). In DNA form, the CDR3 reads TGTGCCTGGAGTGTAGGGGGGGGCGGCGATGGCTACACCTTC. Its translation: CAWSVGGGGDGYTF.

V and J are TRBV6-5 and TRBJ2-7, with 8 bases aligning to TRBD1. V shed 4 bases, J shed 0 bases, and the junction held 8 bases outside the gene matches. The CDR3 sequence is 16 residues long. Germline loops: CDR1 MNHEY, CDR2 SVGAGI. The CDR3 region is CASSFFRDRSSYEQYF. The CDR3 DNA reads as TGTGCCAGCAGTTTCTTCCGGGACAGGAGCTCCTACGAGCAGTACTTC.

J is TRBJ1-4 and V is TRBV6-6; no reliable D call. The germline V gene encodes CDR1 MNHNY and CDR2 SVGAGI (reference sequence). The CDR3 loop spans 13 amino acids. Between the trimmed V and J ends, which lost 2 bases and 7 bases, there was a span of 8 bases. CDR3 protein: CASSYRPIEKLFF. The CDR3 nucleotides are TGTGCCAGCAGTTACCGGCCGATTGAAAAACTGTTTTTT.

Concerning this clone itself: The junction and the germline gene differ at one end; a read error may be behind it. V usage is TRBV7-8 and J usage is TRBJ1-1; no firm D call. This CDR3 is built from 9 residues. Germline CDR1 reads SGHVS; CDR2 reads FQNEAQ. In DNA, the CDR3 is TGTGCCAGCAGCTTTGGCGAGCTCTTT. Protein product: CASSFGELF.

This chain links TRBV7-9 with TRBJ2-1; perhaps D is TRBD1 or TRBD2 (6 bases each). Germline V gene lookup returns CDR1 SEHNR and CDR2 FQNEAQ (reference sequence). The CDR3 covers 13 residues. V gave up 4 bases and J gave up 10 bases, with 14 bases separating them. The chain's CDR3 is CASSYPGAMEQFF. The DNA of the CDR3 is TGTGCCAGCAGCTACCCGGGGGCGATGGAGCAGTTCTTC.

The J gene is TRBJ2-7, the V gene TRBV13; D is ambiguous. Trimming took 5 bases from V and 3 from J, leaving 14 bases between them. Germline-derived CDR1 and CDR2 are PRHDT and FYEKMQ (reference sequence). The CDR3 covers 14 residues. Here the CDR3 reads CASSLGRVIYEQYF. The DNA of the CDR3 is TGTGCCAGCAGCCTCGGACGGGTGATCTACGAGCAGTACTTC.

The V call is TRBV10-3, the J call TRBJ2-1; possibly TRBD2 for D (5 bases). The CDR3 totals 20 residues. The V gene's germline CDR1 is ENHRY and CDR2 SYGVKD. V lost 2 bases and J 0 bases, leaving 23 bases between the germline ends. Here the CDR3 reads CAISEPWTRVGPRSYNEQFF. The DNA of the CDR3 is TGTGCCATCAGTGAGCCCTGGACGCGGGTTGGGCCCCGCTCCTACAATGAGCAGTTCTTC.

The J gene is TRBJ2-5, the V gene TRBV7-2; 8 positions match TRBD1. The CDR3 runs 15 residues. The V gene's germline CDR1 is SGHTA and CDR2 FQGNSA. V shed 1 base, J shed 4 bases, and the junction held 5 bases outside the gene matches. This chain's CDR3 is CASSLGQGQGETQYF. Here the CDR3 DNA reads TGTGCCAGCAGCTTAGGACAGGGGCAAGGAGAGACCCAGTACTTC. The whole variable domain, remainder taken from reference TRBV7-2 and TRBJ2-5, is GAGVSQSPSNKVTEKGKDVELRCDPISGHTALYWYRQSLGQGLEFLIYFQGNSAPDKSGLPSDRFSAERTGGSVSTLTIQRTQQEDSAVYLCASSLGQGQGETQYFGPGTRLLVL.

In this sample, this clone turned up a few times. This rearrangement joins TRBV9 to TRBJ2-2, with a tentative D call TRBD1 (6 bases). The CDR3 has 13 amino acids. Deletions cut 4 bases from V and 5 bases from J, with 9 bases between. Germline V lookup: CDR1 SGDLS, CDR2 YYNGEE. CDR3 residues: CASSSTGTGELFF. The CDR3 DNA reads as TGTGCCAGCAGCTCAACAGGGACCGGGGAGCTGTTTTTT. Supplemented by reference TRBV9 and TRBJ2-2, the full variable domain reads DSGVTQTPKHLITATGQRVTLRCSPRSGDLSVYWYQQSLDQGLQFLIQYYNGEERAKGNILERFSAQQFPDLHSELNLSSLELGDSALYFCASSSTGTGELFFGEGSRLTVL.

V gene TRBV27 combines with J gene TRBJ1-1; D is unclear. Trimming removed 4 bases at V and 4 bases at J, with 10 bases between. The CDR3 is made up of 13 amino acids. CDR1 is MNHEY and CDR2 is SMNVEV in the germline V gene (reference sequence). CDR3 sequence (DNA): TGTGCCAGCAGTTCCTTTGGATCCACTGAAGCTTTCTTT. It translates to CASSSFGSTEAFF.

Of note for this clone: Other DNA sequences within the sample encode an identical CDR3. The genes are TRBV27 and TRBJ2-7; TRBD1 matches at 9 bases. V was clipped by 3 bases and J by 4 bases; unmatched bases: 4. The CDR3 consists of 14 residues. Germline V lookup: CDR1 MNHEY, CDR2 SMNVEV (reference sequence). The CDR3 DNA follows: TGTGCCAGCAGTTTGCAGGGACAGGGTTACGAGCAGTACTTC. Its protein product is CASSLQGQGYEQYF.

This chain links TRBV4-1 with TRBJ1-5; D unclear. CDR1 is MGHRA, CDR2 YSYEKL, per germline. This CDR3 has 13 amino acids. The germline V and J ends were trimmed by 1 base and 7 bases, with 8 bases remaining between them. The CDR3 protein is CASSQVPPQPQHF. The CDR3 nucleotides are TGCGCCAGCAGCCAAGTCCCCCCACAGCCCCAGCATTTT.

The chain recombines TRBV10-3 with TRBJ2-1, with D uncertain. V was clipped by 11 bases and J by 3 bases, with 14 bases between them. The CDR3 is 13 residues long. The germline V gene encodes CDR1 ENHRY and CDR2 SYGVKD. CDR3 protein: CALNSDGYNEQFF. For the CDR3, the DNA is TGTGCCCTGAATTCCGACGGCTACAATGAGCAGTTCTTC.

This chain uses TRBV5-4 with TRBJ2-7, with TRBD2 identical over 11 bases. The CDR3 totals 17 residues. Germline V CDR1 and CDR2: SGHNT, YYREEE (reference sequence). Trimming took 2 bases from V and 0 from J; bases not matched to a gene: 7. The CDR3 DNA reads as TGTGCCAGCAGCTTCGGCTTGACTAGCGGGACCTCCTACGAGCAGTACTTC. Its translation is CASSFGLTSGTSYEQYF. Complete variable domain (other parts from reference TRBV5-4 and TRBJ2-7): ETGVTQSPTHLIKTRGQQVTLRCSSQSGHNTVSWYQQALGQGPQFIFQYYREEENGRGNFPPRFSGLQFPNYSSELNVNALELDDSALYLCASSFGLTSGTSYEQYFGPGTRLTVT.

This clone was found once. This chain joins TRBV28 and TRBJ1-2; D possibly corresponds to TRBD1 (5 bases). Trimming removed 11 bases at V and 3 bases at J, with 19 bases between. CDR3 length equals 14 residues. CDR1 MDHEN and CDR2 SYDVKM come from the germline V gene. In DNA, the CDR3 is TGTGCCGTTCGAAGGGAGGGGCGACACTATGGCTACACCTTC. Protein product: CAVRREGRHYGYTF.

The gene calls are TRBV27 and TRBJ2-7; D tentatively fits TRBD1 or TRBD2 (5 bases each). Germline V CDR1 and CDR2: MNHEY, SMNVEV (reference sequence). CDR3 length equals 13 residues. The V end was cut by 1 base, the J end by 5 bases, with 9 bases between. Here the CDR3 reads CASSLFGGNEQYF. The CDR3 DNA follows: TGTGCCAGCAGTTTATTTGGGGGTAACGAGCAGTACTTC.

J is TRBJ1-4 and V is TRBV29-1; weak D call: TRBD1 (6 bases). In germline, CDR1 is SQVTM, CDR2 ANQGSEA. This CDR3 is built from 14 residues. V lost 4 bases, J lost 1 base, and 10 bases lay in between. CDR3 loop: CSVAGGGTNEKLFF. The CDR3 nucleotides read TGCAGCGTTGCCGGGGGCGGAACTAATGAAAAACTGTTTTTT. Together with reference TRBV29-1 and TRBJ1-4, the CDR3 gives the full variable domain: SAVISQKPSRDICQRGTSLTIQCQVDSQVTMMFWYRQQPGQSLTLIATANQGSEATYESGFVIDKFPISRPNLTFSTLTVSNMSPEDSSIYLCSVAGGGTNEKLFFGSGTQLSVL.